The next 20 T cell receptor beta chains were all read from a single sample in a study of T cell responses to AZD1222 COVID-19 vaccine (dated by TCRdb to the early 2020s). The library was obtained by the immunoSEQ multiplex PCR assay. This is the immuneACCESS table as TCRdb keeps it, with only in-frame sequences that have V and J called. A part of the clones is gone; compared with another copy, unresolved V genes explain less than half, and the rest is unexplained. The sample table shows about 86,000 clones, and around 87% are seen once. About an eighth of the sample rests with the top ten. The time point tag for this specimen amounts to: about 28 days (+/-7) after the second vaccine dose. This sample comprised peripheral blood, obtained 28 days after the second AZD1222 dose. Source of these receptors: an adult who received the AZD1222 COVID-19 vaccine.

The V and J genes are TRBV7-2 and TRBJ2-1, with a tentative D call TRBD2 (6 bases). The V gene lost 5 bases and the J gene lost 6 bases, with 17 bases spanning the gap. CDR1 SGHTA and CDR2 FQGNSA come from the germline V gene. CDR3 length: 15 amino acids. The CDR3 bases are TGTGCCAGCAGCAACCCTCCGGGACTTGTCAATGAGCAGTTCTTC. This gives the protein CASSNPPGLVNEQFF. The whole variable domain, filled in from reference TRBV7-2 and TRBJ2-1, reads GAGVSQSPSNKVTEKGKDVELRCDPISGHTALYWYRQSLGQGLEFLIYFQGNSAPDKSGLPSDRFSAERTGGSVSTLTIQRTQQEDSAVYLCASSNPPGLVNEQFFGPGTRLTVL.

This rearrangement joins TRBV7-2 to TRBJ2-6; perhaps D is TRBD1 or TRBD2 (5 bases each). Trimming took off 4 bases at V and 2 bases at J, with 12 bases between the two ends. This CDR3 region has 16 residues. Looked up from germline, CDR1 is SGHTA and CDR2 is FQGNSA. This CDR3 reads CASSYGTGPGANVLTF. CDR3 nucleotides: TGTGCCAGCAGCTATGGGACGGGCCCTGGGGCCAACGTCCTGACTTTC.

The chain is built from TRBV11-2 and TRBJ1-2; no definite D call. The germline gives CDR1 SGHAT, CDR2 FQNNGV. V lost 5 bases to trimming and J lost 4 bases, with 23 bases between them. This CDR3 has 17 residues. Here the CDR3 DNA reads TGTGCCAGCAGCCGGCAGATGGCTCTGCCCTCCGCCTATGGCTACACCTTC. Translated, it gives CASSRQMALPSAYGYTF.

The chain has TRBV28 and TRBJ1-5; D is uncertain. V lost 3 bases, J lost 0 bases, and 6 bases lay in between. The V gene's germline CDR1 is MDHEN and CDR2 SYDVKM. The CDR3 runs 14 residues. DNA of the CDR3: TGTGCCAGCAGTTTTGGGGATAGCAATCAGCCCCAGCATTTT. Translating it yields CASSFGDSNQPQHF.

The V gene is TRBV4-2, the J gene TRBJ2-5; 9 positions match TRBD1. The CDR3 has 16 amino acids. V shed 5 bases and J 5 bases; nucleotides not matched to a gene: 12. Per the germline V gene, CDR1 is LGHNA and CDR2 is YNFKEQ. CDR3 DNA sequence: TGTGCCAGCAGCTCGACTCGGACAGGGGAGCGGGAGACCCAGTACTTC. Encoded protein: CASSSTRTGERETQYF.

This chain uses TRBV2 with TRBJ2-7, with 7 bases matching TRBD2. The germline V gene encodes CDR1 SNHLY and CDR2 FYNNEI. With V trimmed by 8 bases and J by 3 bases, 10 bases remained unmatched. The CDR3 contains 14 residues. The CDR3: CASSTAGIIYEQYF. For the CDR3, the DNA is TGTGCCAGCTCGACAGCGGGGATAATCTACGAGCAGTACTTC.

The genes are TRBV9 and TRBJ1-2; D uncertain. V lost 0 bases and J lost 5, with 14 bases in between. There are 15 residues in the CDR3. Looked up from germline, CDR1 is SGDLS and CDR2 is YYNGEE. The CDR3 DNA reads TGTGCCAGCAGCGTAGGAGGAGGCCTAGGATATGGCTACACCTTC. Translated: CASSVGGGLGYGYTF.

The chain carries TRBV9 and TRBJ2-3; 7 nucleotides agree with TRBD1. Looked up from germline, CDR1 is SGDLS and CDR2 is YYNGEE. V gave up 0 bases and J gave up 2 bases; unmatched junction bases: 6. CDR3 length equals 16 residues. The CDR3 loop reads CASSVEVGTDTDTQYF. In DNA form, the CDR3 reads TGTGCCAGCAGCGTAGAGGTCGGGACAGACACAGATACGCAGTATTTT.

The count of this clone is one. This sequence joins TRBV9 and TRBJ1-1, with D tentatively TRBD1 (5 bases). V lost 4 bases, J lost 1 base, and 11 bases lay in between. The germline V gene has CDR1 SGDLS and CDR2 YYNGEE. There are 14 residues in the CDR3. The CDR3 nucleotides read TGTGCCAGCAGCTTAATTCAGGGGAACACTGAAGCTTTCTTT. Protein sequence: CASSLIQGNTEAFF. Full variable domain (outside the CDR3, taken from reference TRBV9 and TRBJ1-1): DSGVTQTPKHLITATGQRVTLRCSPRSGDLSVYWYQQSLDQGLQFLIQYYNGEERAKGNILERFSAQQFPDLHSELNLSSLELGDSALYFCASSLIQGNTEAFFGQGTRLTVV.

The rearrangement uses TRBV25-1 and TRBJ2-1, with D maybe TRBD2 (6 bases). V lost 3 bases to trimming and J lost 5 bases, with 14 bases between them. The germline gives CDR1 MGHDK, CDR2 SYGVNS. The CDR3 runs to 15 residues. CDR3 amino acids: CASSDVGSRDNEQFF. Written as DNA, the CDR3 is TGTGCCAGCAGTGATGTCGGGAGTAGGGACAATGAGCAGTTCTTC.

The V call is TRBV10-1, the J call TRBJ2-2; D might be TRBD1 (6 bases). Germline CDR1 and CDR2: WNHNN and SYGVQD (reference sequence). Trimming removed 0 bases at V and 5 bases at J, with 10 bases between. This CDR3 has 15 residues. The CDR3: CASSESDRSTGELFF. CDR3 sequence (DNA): TGCGCCAGCAGTGAGTCGGACAGATCAACCGGGGAGCTGTTTTTT.

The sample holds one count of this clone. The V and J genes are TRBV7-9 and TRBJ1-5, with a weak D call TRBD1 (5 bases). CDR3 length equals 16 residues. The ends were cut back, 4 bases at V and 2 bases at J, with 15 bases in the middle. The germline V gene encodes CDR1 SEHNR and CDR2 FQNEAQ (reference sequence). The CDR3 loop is CASSWAGETGNQPQHF. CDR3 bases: TGTGCCAGCAGCTGGGCGGGGGAGACAGGCAATCAGCCCCAGCATTTT. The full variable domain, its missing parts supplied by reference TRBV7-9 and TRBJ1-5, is DTGVSQNPRHKITKRGQNVTFRCDPISEHNRLYWYRQTLGQGPEFLTYFQNEAQLEKSRLLSDRFSAERPKGSFSTLEIQRTEQGDSAMYLCASSWAGETGNQPQHFGDGTRLSIL.

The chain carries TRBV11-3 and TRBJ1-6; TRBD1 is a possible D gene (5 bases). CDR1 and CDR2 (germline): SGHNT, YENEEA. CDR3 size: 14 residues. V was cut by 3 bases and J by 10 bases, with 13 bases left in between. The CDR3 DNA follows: TGTGCCAGCAGCTTTGGGGACCCCGGCTCACCCCTCCACTTT. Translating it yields CASSFGDPGSPLHF.

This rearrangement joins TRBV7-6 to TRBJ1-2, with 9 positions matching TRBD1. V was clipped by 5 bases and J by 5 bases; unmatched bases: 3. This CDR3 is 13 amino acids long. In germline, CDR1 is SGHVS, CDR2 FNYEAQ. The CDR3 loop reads CASSTGQGYGYTF. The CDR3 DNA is TGTGCCAGCAGCACGGGACAGGGATATGGCTACACCTTC.

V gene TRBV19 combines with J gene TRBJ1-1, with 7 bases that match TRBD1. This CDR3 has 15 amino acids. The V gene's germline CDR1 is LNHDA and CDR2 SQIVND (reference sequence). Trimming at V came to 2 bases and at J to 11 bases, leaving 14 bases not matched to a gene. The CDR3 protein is CASSISIRETGNAFF. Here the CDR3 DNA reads TGTGCCAGTAGTATATCAATTCGAGAGACAGGGAATGCTTTCTTT. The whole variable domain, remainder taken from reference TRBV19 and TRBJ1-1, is DGGITQSPKYLFRKEGQNVTLSCEQNLNHDAMYWYRQDPGQGLRLIYYSQIVNDFQKGDIAEGYSVSREKKESFPLTVTSAQKNPTAFYLCASSISIRETGNAFFGQGTRLTVV.

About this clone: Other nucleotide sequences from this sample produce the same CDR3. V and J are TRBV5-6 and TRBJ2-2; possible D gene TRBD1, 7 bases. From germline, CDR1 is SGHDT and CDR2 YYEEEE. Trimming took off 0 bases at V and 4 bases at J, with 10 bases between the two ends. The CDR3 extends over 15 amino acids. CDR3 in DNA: TGTGCCAGCAGCTTGGGACAGGGAGGCACCGGGGAGCTGTTTTTT. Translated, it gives CASSLGQGGTGELFF. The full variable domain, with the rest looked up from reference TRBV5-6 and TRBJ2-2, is DAGVTQSPTHLIKTRGQQVTLRCSPKSGHDTVSWYQQALGQGPQFIFQYYEEEERQRGNFPDRFSGHQFPNYSSELNVNALLLGDSALYLCASSLGQGGTGELFFGEGSRLTVL.

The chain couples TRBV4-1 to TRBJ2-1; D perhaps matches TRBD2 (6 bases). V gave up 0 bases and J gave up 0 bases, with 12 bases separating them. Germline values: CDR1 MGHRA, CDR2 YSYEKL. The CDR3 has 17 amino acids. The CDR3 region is CASSQDFRDFSYNEQFF. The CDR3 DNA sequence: TGCGCCAGCAGCCAAGATTTCAGGGACTTCTCCTACAATGAGCAGTTCTTC.

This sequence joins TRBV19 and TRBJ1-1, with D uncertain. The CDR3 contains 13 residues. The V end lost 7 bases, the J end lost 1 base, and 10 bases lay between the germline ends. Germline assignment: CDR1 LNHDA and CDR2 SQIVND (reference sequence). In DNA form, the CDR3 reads TGTGCCAGTAAAGGATGGGAGAACACTGAAGCTTTCTTT. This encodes CASKGWENTEAFF.

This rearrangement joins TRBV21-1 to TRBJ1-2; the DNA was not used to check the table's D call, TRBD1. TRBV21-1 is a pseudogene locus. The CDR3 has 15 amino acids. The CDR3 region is CASSKGRDRDYGYTF. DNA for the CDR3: TGTGCCAGCAGCAAAGGCAGGGACAGGGACTATGGCTACACCTTC.

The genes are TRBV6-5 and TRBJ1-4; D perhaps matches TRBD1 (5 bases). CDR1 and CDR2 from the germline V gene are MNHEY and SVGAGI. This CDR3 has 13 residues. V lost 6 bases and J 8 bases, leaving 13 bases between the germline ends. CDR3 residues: CASSRGGEEKLFF. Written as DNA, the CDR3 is TGTGCCAGCAGCCGGGGGGGAGAAGAAAAACTGTTTTTT.